Below are 30 T cell receptor beta chains sequenced from a single sample in a study of blood T cell repertoires in COVID-19. The data were produced by immunoSEQ multiplex PCR, yet TCRdb's version contains in-frame clones alone and is incomplete. The sample contains roughly 380,000 clones, around 85% of which appear only once. Input material: peripheral blood. The receptors shown here come from a woman aged 18 to 35 with acute or convalescent COVID-19.

The chain combines TRBV3-1 (or the pseudogene TRBV3-2) with TRBJ1-6; the match to TRBD1 covers 7 bases. Trimming removed 0 bases from V and 7 bases from J; junction bases left unmatched: 6. The CDR3 runs to 16 residues. From germline, CDR1 is LGHDT and CDR2 YNNKEL (reference sequence). The CDR3 loop reads CASSQDLTGWNSPLHF. The CDR3, as DNA: TGTGCCAGCAGCCAAGATCTGACAGGGTGGAATTCACCCCTCCACTTT.

The genes are TRBV19 and TRBJ1-1, with unresolved D. The CDR3 spans 14 residues. Trimming pared 3 bases from V and 0 bases from J, leaving 8 bases between. The V gene's germline CDR1 is LNHDA and CDR2 SQIVND (reference sequence). The CDR3 region is CASSMKLMNTEAFF. CDR3 nucleotides: TGTGCCAGTAGTATGAAACTTATGAACACTGAAGCTTTCTTT.

This clone occurred many times. The V and J genes are TRBV19 and TRBJ1-2; 7 nucleotides line up with TRBD1. The CDR3 is 15 amino acids. Germline lookup yields CDR1 LNHDA and CDR2 SQIVND (reference sequence). Trimming took 2 bases from V and 4 from J; bases not matched to a gene: 7. This CDR3 reads CASSIRQGNFYGYTF. CDR3 nucleotides: TGTGCCAGTAGTATAAGACAGGGAAATTTCTATGGCTACACCTTC.

The chain carries TRBV5-1 and TRBJ2-3; 9 positions match TRBD2. V was pared by 0 bases and J by 4 bases, with 6 bases of the junction left unmatched. The CDR3 totals 16 residues. From germline, CDR1 is SGHRS and CDR2 YFSETQ. CDR3: CASSLELAGASDTQYF. CDR3 bases: TGCGCCAGCAGCTTGGAGTTAGCGGGAGCCTCAGATACGCAGTATTTT.

The genes are TRBV21-1 and TRBJ2-3; the table's D call of TRBD2 was not tested on the DNA. TRBV21-1 has pseudogene status. The CDR3 is made up of 20 amino acids. The CDR3 protein is CASSTSPGGLAGHKADTQYF. The CDR3 DNA reads TGTGCCAGCAGCACCTCGCCTGGGGGACTAGCGGGACACAAGGCAGATACGCAGTATTTT.

The chain is built from TRBV2 and TRBJ1-1; D is ambiguous. Per the germline V gene, CDR1 is SNHLY and CDR2 is FYNNEI. V was cut by 8 bases and J by 3 bases, with 10 bases left in between. The CDR3 covers 12 residues. The CDR3 nucleotides read TGTGCCAGCTATCCGGGTGACACTGAAGCTTTCTTT. Translation gives CASYPGDTEAFF.

This chain uses TRBV29-1 with TRBJ1-2; unclear D gene. Trimming stripped 0 bases from V and 2 bases from J, with 10 bases between. The length of the CDR3 is 14 residues. Per germline, CDR1 SQVTM and CDR2 ANQGSEA. DNA of the CDR3: TGCAGCGTTGAAGAGGAGGGCTCGAACTATGGCTACACCTTC. Translation gives CSVEEEGSNYGYTF. Together with reference TRBV29-1 and TRBJ1-2, the CDR3 gives the full variable domain: SAVISQKPSRDICQRGTSLTIQCQVDSQVTMMFWYRQQPGQSLTLIATANQGSEATYESGFVIDKFPISRPNLTFSTLTVSNMSPEDSSIYLCSVEEEGSNYGYTFGSGTRLTVV.

The J gene is TRBJ2-5, the V gene TRBV27, with D possibly TRBD2 on 5 matching bases. The CDR3 runs to 15 residues. Trimming shortened V by 0 bases and J by 5 bases, and 13 bases separated the two germline ends. Looked up from germline, CDR1 is MNHEY and CDR2 is SMNVEV (reference sequence). The CDR3 bases are TGTGCCAGCAGTTTATCGAGGGAATCCAGGGAGACCCAGTACTTC. Protein sequence: CASSLSRESRETQYF.

This clone was counted a single time. This sequence joins TRBV28 and TRBJ2-1; 9 positions agree with TRBD2. From germline, CDR1 is MDHEN and CDR2 SYDVKM. The ends lost 4 bases at V and 6 bases at J; junction bases unmatched: 10. This CDR3 contains 16 residues. CDR3 in DNA: TGTGCCAGCAGTTCATTAGCGGGAGTGAGTTCCAATGAGCAGTTCTTC. Its translation is CASSSLAGVSSNEQFF. The full variable domain, rest sourced from reference TRBV28 and TRBJ2-1, is DVKVTQSSRYLVKRTGEKVFLECVQDMDHENMFWYRQDPGLGLRLIYFSYDVKMKEKGDIPEGYSVSREKKERFSLILESASTNQTSMYLCASSSLAGVSSNEQFFGPGTRLTVL.

The rearrangement joins TRBV7-7 to TRBJ2-1; 10 positions agree with TRBD2. Germline CDR1 reads SSHAT; CDR2 reads FNYEAQ (reference sequence). The CDR3 extends over 17 amino acids. V shed 0 bases and J 9 bases; nucleotides not matched to a gene: 11. The CDR3 is CASSLAVASGGATEQFF. The CDR3 DNA follows: TGTGCCAGCAGCTTAGCGGTAGCCAGCGGGGGGGCCACTGAGCAGTTCTTC.

For this clone: A junction end diverges from the germline sequence, so it may reflect a read error. The CDR3 spells CAISELRARQGKQPQHF. The CDR3 nucleotides are TGTGCCATCAGTGAACTCCGAGCGCGGCAGGGCAAACAGCCCCAGCATTTT. This rearrangement joins TRBV10-3 to TRBJ1-5, with D perhaps TRBD1 (5 bases). The CDR3 is 17 amino acids. The germline CDR1 and CDR2 sequences are ENHRY and SYGVKD.

The chain employs TRBV12-3 or TRBV12-4 and TRBJ1-5, with D hard to call. Trimming took 5 bases from V and 7 from J, leaving 9 bases between them. The CDR3 is made up of 12 amino acids. The DNA of the CDR3 is TGTGCCAGCAGTCCCGACACCCAGCCCCAGCATTTT. Protein: CASSPDTQPQHF.

V gene TRBV5-6 combines with J gene TRBJ2-5; perhaps TRBD2 as D (5 bases). This CDR3 is built from 15 residues. Per germline, CDR1 SGHDT and CDR2 YYEEEE. Trimming left V 4 bases short and J 2 bases short, with 15 bases between. In DNA form, the CDR3 reads TGTGCCAGCAGCCTCCCTACTAGGCGACAAGAGACCCAGTACTTC. Its translation: CASSLPTRRQETQYF.

In this sample, this clone turned up a few times. The V gene is TRBV9, the J gene TRBJ1-1; 8 bases line up with TRBD1. The CDR3 consists of 15 residues. Looked up from germline, CDR1 is SGDLS and CDR2 is YYNGEE. With 0 bases clipped from V and 4 bases from J, the junction kept 5 bases outside the gene matches. The CDR3: CASSVEDRAVTEAFF. The CDR3 coding sequence is TGTGCCAGCAGCGTAGAGGACAGGGCTGTCACTGAAGCTTTCTTT. The full variable domain, completed using reference TRBV9 and TRBJ1-1, is DSGVTQTPKHLITATGQRVTLRCSPRSGDLSVYWYQQSLDQGLQFLIQYYNGEERAKGNILERFSAQQFPDLHSELNLSSLELGDSALYFCASSVEDRAVTEAFFGQGTRLTVV.

The chain recombines TRBV6-2 or TRBV6-3 with TRBJ2-7; TRBD1 is a possible D gene (6 bases). Trimming took 2 bases from V and 4 from J, leaving 9 bases between them. Germline V gene lookup returns CDR1 MNHEY and CDR2 SVGEGT. The CDR3 length is 13 residues. The CDR3 loop is CASSYRDIYEQYF. In DNA form, the CDR3 reads TGTGCCAGCAGTTACCGGGACATATACGAGCAGTACTTC.

This rearrangement joins TRBV10-3 to TRBJ2-4, with TRBD1 matching over 7 bases. The CDR3 is 15 amino acids. Germline V gives CDR1 ENHRY, CDR2 SYGVKD. V was pared by 0 bases and J by 4 bases, with 3 bases of the junction left unmatched. CDR3 DNA sequence: TGTGCCATCAGTGAGTCGAGGACAGGAAAAAACATTCAGTACTTC. Its translation is CAISESRTGKNIQYF.

The chain joins TRBV19 to TRBJ1-5; 7 nucleotides match TRBD1. CDR3 size: 15 residues. The V segment lost 5 bases and the J segment 5 bases; nucleotides outside the gene matches: 9. The germline gives CDR1 LNHDA, CDR2 SQIVND (reference sequence). CDR3 sequence: CASSSQGWWDQPQHF. CDR3 nucleotide sequence: TGTGCCAGTAGTTCACAGGGGTGGTGGGATCAGCCCCAGCATTTT.

The V and J genes are TRBV6-5 and TRBJ2-7; tentatively, D is TRBD2 (6 bases). Trimming shortened V by 8 bases and J by 0 bases, and 11 bases separated the two germline ends. The CDR3 contains 13 residues. The germline V gene has CDR1 MNHEY and CDR2 SVGAGI. CDR3 region: CASLRGISYEQYF. The CDR3, as DNA: TGTGCCAGCCTGCGGGGAATCTCCTACGAGCAGTACTTC.

The J gene is TRBJ2-1, the V gene TRBV14, with 7 bases lining up with TRBD2. With V trimmed by 1 base and J by 9 bases, 0 bases remained unmatched. The CDR3 runs to 12 residues. Germline CDR1 SGHDN, CDR2 FVKESK. CDR3 protein: CASSQAGGEQFF. The CDR3 bases are TGTGCCAGCAGCCAAGCGGGGGGTGAGCAGTTCTTC.

This clone was seen only a few times. The chain carries TRBV7-8 and TRBJ2-7, with TRBD2 matching over 15 bases. The germline V gene encodes CDR1 SGHVS and CDR2 FQNEAQ. The CDR3 sequence is 18 residues long. Trimming at V came to 1 base and at J to 6 bases, leaving 10 bases not matched to a gene. The CDR3 DNA reads TGTGCCAGCAGCTTAGAAACCCCCGGGACTAGCGGGAGGTCCGAGCAGTACTTC. This gives the protein CASSLETPGTSGRSEQYF.

The chain employs TRBV6-5 and TRBJ2-7; TRBD2 matches 7 bases. This CDR3 has 13 amino acids. Germline CDR1 and CDR2: MNHEY and SVGAGI. The V and J ends lost 8 bases and 7 bases, in that order; junction bases with no gene match: 11. The CDR3 is CASLPPPGREQYF. The CDR3 DNA is TGTGCCAGCCTACCACCCCCCGGGAGGGAGCAGTACTTC.

This rearrangement joins TRBV2 to TRBJ1-2; no clear D gene. The V end was cut by 8 bases, the J end by 0 bases, with 7 bases between. The germline V gene has CDR1 SNHLY and CDR2 FYNNEI. This CDR3 has 12 amino acids. DNA for the CDR3: TGTGCCAGCCGGGAGTCTAACTATGGCTACACCTTC. Its translation is CASRESNYGYTF.

The rearrangement joins TRBV27 to TRBJ2-1; 7 nucleotides agree with TRBD1. This CDR3 is built from 15 residues. Germline CDR1 is MNHEY and CDR2 is SMNVEV (reference sequence). Trimming at V came to 5 bases and at J to 7 bases, leaving 11 bases not matched to a gene. Here the CDR3 DNA reads TGTGCCAGCAGTCTCCGGGACAGCCCGTCGAATGAGCAGTTCTTC. Protein product: CASSLRDSPSNEQFF.

The V gene is TRBV18, the J gene TRBJ1-6; D may be TRBD1 (6 bases). Trimming stripped 3 bases from V and 8 bases from J, with 17 bases between. This CDR3 contains 16 residues. CDR1 is KGHSH and CDR2 is LQKENI in the germline V gene. CDR3 sequence: CASSPSGGRRDSPLHF. CDR3 DNA: TGTGCCAGCTCACCCAGCGGGGGGCGCAGAGATTCACCCCTCCACTTT.

V gene TRBV6-4 combines with J gene TRBJ1-1, with D uncertain. V dropped 6 bases and J dropped 0 bases, with 8 bases sitting between them. The V gene's germline CDR1 is MRHNA and CDR2 SNTAGT. This CDR3 spans 13 amino acids. This CDR3 is CASSPSMNTEAFF. CDR3 coding DNA: TGTGCCAGCAGCCCCTCTATGAACACTGAAGCTTTCTTT.

This chain links TRBV29-1 with TRBJ2-7; possibly TRBD1 for D (7 bases). Germline lookup yields CDR1 SQVTM and CDR2 ANQGSEA. The CDR3 runs 13 residues. V lost 5 bases to trimming and J lost 3 bases, with 14 bases between them. This CDR3 reads CSVRGTAYYEQYF. The CDR3 nucleotides are TGCAGCGTTCGCGGGACAGCCTACTACGAGCAGTACTTC.

V usage is TRBV3-1 (or the pseudogene TRBV3-2) and J usage is TRBJ2-3; D remains ambiguous. The V end lost 4 bases, the J end lost 6 bases, and 11 bases lay between the germline ends. CDR1 is LGHDT, CDR2 YNNKEL, per germline (reference sequence). This CDR3 is built from 13 residues. CDR3 amino acids: CASSLLSLDTQYF. In DNA, the CDR3 is TGTGCCAGCAGCCTCCTCAGTCTTGATACGCAGTATTTT.

J is TRBJ1-5 and V is TRBV19; no definite D call. The V end lost 3 bases, the J end lost 4 bases, and 7 bases lay between the germline ends. This CDR3 comprises 13 residues. Germline-derived CDR1 and CDR2 are LNHDA and SQIVND (reference sequence). In nucleotides, the CDR3 is TGTGCCAGTAGTATGAACGGGAATCAGCCCCAGCATTTT. This encodes CASSMNGNQPQHF.

The genes are TRBV27 and TRBJ1-6; maybe TRBD1 (5 bases). Germline-derived CDR1 and CDR2 are MNHEY and SMNVEV (reference sequence). The ends were cut back, 6 bases at V and 9 bases at J, with 12 bases in the middle. The CDR3 is 13 amino acids. The CDR3 region has the DNA TGTGCCAGCAGGGGAGGGGCGGGTTCACCCCTCCACTTT. Translation gives CASRGGAGSPLHF.

This clone was seen a handful of times. The rearrangement links TRBV6-6 to TRBJ2-1; a weak D match, TRBD2 (7 bases). The germline V gene encodes CDR1 MNHNY and CDR2 SVGAGI (reference sequence). The CDR3 is made up of 14 amino acids. Trimming pared 5 bases from V and 6 bases from J, leaving 14 bases between. The CDR3 nucleotides are TGTGCCAGCAGTGGGGCGGGGGCCCTCAATGAGCAGTTCTTC. Translating gives CASSGAGALNEQFF.